The 23 T cell receptor beta chains given below trace back to one sample, sequenced in a study of identical twins. Using its own MiXCR run on the 5' RACE reads, TCRdb lists one record per CDR3 protein. The table lists approximately 500,000 distinct CDR3 sequences, roughly 24% of them singletons. These data were also reused for a study on T cells expressing NK-cell markers.

The sample taken for sequencing was CD4+ T cells sorted from blood. These receptors all come from a woman younger than 35 in good health.

The gene calls are TRBV12-3 or TRBV12-4 and TRBJ1-2; D may be TRBD1 (5 bases). The CDR3 has 14 residues. V lost 2 bases, J lost 7 bases, and 14 bases lay in between. The CDR3 region has the DNA TGTGCCAGCAGTTTAAACGCAGGGATTGCTGGCTACACCTTC. This encodes CASSLNAGIAGYTF.

V gene TRBV6-1 combines with J gene TRBJ1-1; 7 bases agree with TRBD1. The CDR3 has 13 amino acids. Germline CDR1 is MNHNS and CDR2 is SASEGT. V dropped 4 bases and J dropped 9; count of bases not matched to a gene: 8. Here the CDR3 DNA reads TGTGCCAGCAGTGTCGGACAGGAAAAAAAAGCTTTCTTT. This gives the protein CASSVGQEKKAFF.

This clonotype was observed once. The chain employs TRBV3-1 and TRBJ2-4; D possibly corresponds to TRBD2 (6 bases). Trimming stripped 3 bases from V and 6 bases from J, with 15 bases between. Germline-derived CDR1 and CDR2 are LGHDT and YNNKEL (reference sequence). There are 15 residues in the CDR3. The CDR3: CASSHPGWDLNIQYF. The CDR3, as DNA: TGTGCCAGCAGCCACCCCGGGTGGGACTTAAACATTCAGTACTTC.

The V call is TRBV9, the J call TRBJ2-1, with a tentative D call TRBD2 (6 bases). Looked up from germline, CDR1 is SGDLS and CDR2 is YYNGEE. V was trimmed by 4 bases and J by 3 bases, leaving 14 bases between them. The CDR3 extends over 15 amino acids. DNA for the CDR3: TGTGCCAGCAGCCCAGCCGGGACTGTCTACAATGAGCAGTTCTTC. It specifies CASSPAGTVYNEQFF. The full variable domain, its missing parts supplied by reference TRBV9 and TRBJ2-1, is DSGVTQTPKHLITATGQRVTLRCSPRSGDLSVYWYQQSLDQGLQFLIQYYNGEERAKGNILERFSAQQFPDLHSELNLSSLELGDSALYFCASSPAGTVYNEQFFGPGTRLTVL.

V is TRBV20-1 and J is TRBJ2-1; TRBD1 matches 7 bases. Trimming at V came to 1 base and at J to 10 bases, leaving 19 bases not matched to a gene. Per germline, CDR1 DFQATT and CDR2 SNEGSKA (reference sequence). This CDR3 contains 17 residues. The CDR3 DNA reads TGCAGTGCTAGAGTTTCCCGACAGGGAAGCTCAAAAGAGGAGCAGTTCTTC. It translates to CSARVSRQGSSKEEQFF.

This clonotype was recorded a few times. This sequence joins TRBV5-6 and TRBJ1-1; a weak D match, TRBD1 (6 bases). The CDR3 contains 14 residues. Germline lookup yields CDR1 SGHDT and CDR2 YYEEEE. V lost 4 bases and J 5 bases, leaving 15 bases between the germline ends. The DNA of the CDR3 is TGTGCCAGCAGCCGCGTAGGGGGGGAGACTGAAGCTTTCTTT. This codes for CASSRVGGETEAFF.

This chain uses TRBV29-1 with TRBJ2-1; D possibly corresponds to TRBD2 (6 bases). V dropped 3 bases and J dropped 5 bases, with 14 bases sitting between them. CDR3 size: 14 residues. In germline, CDR1 is SQVTM, CDR2 ANQGSEA. The CDR3, as DNA: TGCAGCGTTGATTTAGCGGAAGGAAACAATGAGCAGTTCTTC. Encoded protein: CSVDLAEGNNEQFF.

This clonotype was counted only a few times. V is TRBV7-9 and J is TRBJ1-6; D might be TRBD1 (5 bases). The CDR3 is 14 residues long. Germline CDR1 is SEHNR and CDR2 is FQNEAQ (reference sequence). Trimming removed 3 bases from V and 5 bases from J, with 8 bases in between. The CDR3 protein is CASSLGRNNSPLHF. The CDR3 DNA sequence: TGTGCCAGCAGCTTGGGACGGAATAATTCACCCCTCCACTTT.

This sequence joins TRBV5-6 and TRBJ2-1, with D unresolved. Trimming took off 2 bases at V and 7 bases at J, with 16 bases between the two ends. Germline V gives CDR1 SGHDT, CDR2 YYEEEE. The CDR3 sequence is 15 residues long. The CDR3 DNA reads TGTGCCAGCAGCTTTTCCGGCCGGATAGGGAATGAGCAGTTCTTC. The encoded protein is CASSFSGRIGNEQFF.

This clonotype has ten or more counts. J is TRBJ2-1 and V is TRBV7-2; D is undetermined. The CDR3 covers 10 residues. V gave up 6 bases and J gave up 9 bases, with 6 bases separating them. CDR1 and CDR2 (germline): SGHTA, FQGNSA. CDR3 loop: CASSLSEQFF. CDR3 sequence (DNA): TGTGCCAGCAGTTTGAGTGAGCAGTTCTTC.

This clonotype was seen more than once but under ten times. The chain has TRBV24-1 and TRBJ2-3, with D possibly called TRBD1 or TRBD2 (6 bases each). The CDR3 is made up of 14 amino acids. V was shortened by 9 bases and J by 5 bases, with 17 bases between the two germline ends. The germline V gene has CDR1 KGHDR and CDR2 SFDVKD. The CDR3 DNA is TGTGCCACCGCTATGGGGGGCGGGCGAGATACGCAGTATTTT. Translation: CATAMGGGRDTQYF.

The chain is built from TRBV5-1 and TRBJ2-1; 16 nucleotides align to TRBD2. Trimming cost V 4 bases and J 8 bases; bases outside gene matches: 9. The CDR3 length is 17 residues. Germline lookup yields CDR1 SGHRS and CDR2 YFSETQ. The CDR3 here is CASSLGTSGGAVDEQFF. The CDR3 nucleotides are TGCGCCAGCAGCCTAGGGACTAGCGGGGGGGCAGTCGATGAGCAGTTCTTC.

This clonotype was detected only a few times. J is TRBJ2-3 and V is TRBV6-1; TRBD1 matches at 9 bases. The CDR3 runs 15 residues. Losses at the gene ends were 6 bases for V and 5 bases for J; bases not matched to a gene: 9. Germline lookup yields CDR1 MNHNS and CDR2 SASEGT. CDR3: CASSRPGQGVDTQYF. The CDR3 nucleotides read TGTGCCAGCAGCCGACCGGGACAGGGCGTAGATACGCAGTATTTT.

The V call is TRBV10-3, the J call TRBJ2-7, with D possibly being TRBD1 (5 bases). Germline V gene sequence: CDR1 ENHRY, CDR2 SYGVKD. V was shortened by 4 bases and J by 3 bases, with 19 bases between the two germline ends. The CDR3 extends over 16 amino acids. The CDR3 DNA reads as TGTGCCATCAGTGTTCAGCGTCAGGGTCGGTTCTACGAGCAGTACTTC. It codes for CAISVQRQGRFYEQYF.

This clonotype was picked up many times. The chain couples TRBV7-2 to TRBJ2-7; possibly TRBD1 or TRBD2 for D (5 bases each). Germline CDR1 is SGHTA and CDR2 is FQGNSA. The V and J ends lost 5 bases and 6 bases respectively, with 8 bases between them. The CDR3 has 11 residues. CDR3 bases: TGTGCCAGCAGCCAGAGGGGCGAGCAGTACTTC. Protein: CASSQRGEQYF.

The sample holds a few counts of this clonotype. The V call is TRBV11-1, the J call TRBJ2-2; 8 bases are shared with TRBD2. Germline CDR1 is SGHAT and CDR2 is FQDESV (reference sequence). Trimming took 1 base from V and 3 from J; bases not matched to a gene: 4. The CDR3 contains 16 residues. The CDR3 nucleotides are TGTGCCAGCAGCTTAGAAGCGGGGGCCTACACCGGGGAGCTGTTTTTT. The encoded protein is CASSLEAGAYTGELFF.

The CDR3: CASSQAFSTDTQYF. In DNA form, the CDR3 reads TGTGCCAGCAGCCAGGCCTTTAGCACAGATACGCAGTATTTT. The gene calls are TRBV3-1 and TRBJ2-3, with D hard to call. V lost 3 bases, J lost 0 bases, and 7 bases lay in between. Germline CDR1 and CDR2: LGHDT and YNNKEL (reference sequence). The CDR3 sequence is 14 residues long.

The V call is TRBV15, the J call TRBJ1-3; D might be TRBD1 (6 bases). The germline gives CDR1 LNHNV, CDR2 YYDKDF (reference sequence). The CDR3 extends over 16 amino acids. V was pared by 0 bases and J by 1 base, with 10 bases between. The DNA for the CDR3 is TGTGCCACCAGCAGAGATGTGGGGGCATCTGGAAACACCATATATTTT. Protein sequence: CATSRDVGASGNTIYF. Using reference TRBV15 and TRBJ1-3 for the parts outside the CDR3, the full variable domain is DAMVIQNPRYQVTQFGKPVTLSCSQTLNHNVMYWYQQKSSQAPKLLFHYYDKDFNNEADTPDNFQSRRPNTSFCFLDIRSPGLGDTAMYLCATSRDVGASGNTIYFGEGSWLTVV.

In this sample, this clonotype turned up a few times. V usage is TRBV5-1 and J usage is TRBJ2-7; weak D call: TRBD1 (6 bases). From germline, CDR1 is SGHRS and CDR2 YFSETQ. Trimming stripped 3 bases from V and 1 base from J, with 14 bases between. There are 15 residues in the CDR3. CDR3 sequence reads: CASSYLRGLSYEQYF. DNA for the CDR3: TGCGCCAGCAGCTACCTGAGGGGGTTGTCCTACGAGCAGTACTTC.

This clonotype was observed a few times. The chain carries TRBV9 and TRBJ1-1, with D unclear. CDR3 length: 15 residues. CDR1 SGDLS and CDR2 YYNGEE come from the germline V gene. The ends were cut back, 4 bases at V and 2 bases at J, with 15 bases in the middle. The CDR3 DNA is TGTGCCAGCAGCCCGAGCCCCGGACCCAACACTGAAGCTTTCTTT. This translates into CASSPSPGPNTEAFF.

Only a few counts were recorded for this clonotype. V and J are TRBV5-6 and TRBJ2-5; 7 bases agree with TRBD2. V shed 4 bases and J 8 bases; nucleotides not matched to a gene: 11. The CDR3 has 14 residues. The germline CDR1 and CDR2 sequences are SGHDT and YYEEEE. The CDR3 sequence: CASSLNGGTVTQYF. CDR3 DNA sequence: TGTGCCAGCAGCCTCAACGGGGGGACTGTTACCCAGTACTTC.

This clonotype has only a few counts. This chain joins TRBV7-2 and TRBJ1-2; 9 positions agree with TRBD1. V shed 3 bases, J shed 3 bases, and the junction held 11 bases outside the gene matches. Looked up from germline, CDR1 is SGHTA and CDR2 is FQGNSA. The CDR3 contains 17 residues. CDR3: CASSFLTGTGLDYGYTF. In nucleotides, the CDR3 is TGTGCCAGCAGCTTTCTAACCGGGACAGGGCTGGACTATGGCTACACCTTC.

CDR3 nucleotides: TGTGCCAGCAGCATACAGGGTGCCGGCTACGAGCAGTACTTC. This encodes CASSIQGAGYEQYF. The chain carries TRBV2 and TRBJ2-7; D possibly corresponds to TRBD1 (6 bases). This CDR3 is built from 14 residues. The germline CDR1 and CDR2 sequences are SNHLY and FYNNEI. With 6 bases removed from V and 3 bases from J, the gap between germline ends came to 15 bases.